The 31 T cell receptor beta chains below come from one sample, sequenced in a study of T cell clonality in common variable immunodeficiency. The study's findings and limits: In common variable immunodeficiency, TCR beta chains reportedly carried fewer deletions and N-nucleotide insertions.

Only in-frame clones appear in the TCRdb table, and some are missing; sequencing was by immunoSEQ multiplex PCR. There are about 34,000 clones in the sample, none observed a single time. Antigens of these TCRs are unknown. The sequenced material came from peripheral blood mononuclear cells. These receptors came from a human donor with common variable immunodeficiency.

This clone was found a few times. The read halts 3 residues ahead of the CDR3 end, with the missing end drawn from the germline J gene. This chain joins TRBV19 and TRBJ1-1; 9 nucleotides align to TRBD1. CDR1 and CDR2 from the germline V gene are LNHDA and SQIVND (reference sequence). This CDR3 contains 14 residues. V dropped 1 base and J dropped 5; count of bases not matched to a gene: 2. Incomplete CDR3 DNA: TGTGCCAGTAGTATAGGGGGACAGGGAACTGAA. Protein product: CASSIGGQGTE. The entire CDR3 sequence reads CASSIGGQGTEAFF.

The sample holds many counts of this clone. Read coverage stops 3 residues before the CDR3 terminus; the germline J gene supplies the remainder. The chain employs TRBV19 and TRBJ1-2, with a weak D call TRBD1 (6 bases). Germline V lookup: CDR1 LNHDA, CDR2 SQIVND (reference sequence). The CDR3 consists of 15 residues. Trimming took off 3 bases at V and 6 bases at J, with 17 bases between the two ends. CDR3: CASSIPLQGRDGYTF. Incomplete CDR3 DNA: TGTGCCAGTAGTATCCCCTTACAGGGCCGCGATGGC.

In its sample, this clone was seen many times. The read terminates 3 residues before the CDR3 end, so the remaining end is supplied by the germline J gene. The rearrangement uses TRBV19 and TRBJ1-1; the D gene is possibly TRBD1 (6 bases). Deletions cut 5 bases from V and 5 bases from J, with 21 bases between. Germline values: CDR1 LNHDA, CDR2 SQIVND (reference sequence). CDR3 length: 16 amino acids. The covered CDR3 bases are TGTGCCAGTAGTCCCGGTCACAGGGAAGATGGGACTGAA. Its protein product is CASSPGHREDGTE. The full-length CDR3 reads as CASSPGHREDGTEAFF.

This clone was found many times. CDR3 DNA, as far as it was read: TGTGCCTGGAGTCGCGGTGAA. It yields the protein CAWSRGE. The CDR3 in its entirety is CAWSRGEAFF. The rearrangement uses TRBV30 and TRBJ1-1; D unresolved. From the germline J gene comes the end of the CDR3, since the read stops 3 residues before it. The V gene lost 2 bases and the J gene lost 7 bases, with 5 bases spanning the gap. This CDR3 comprises 10 residues. The germline V gene has CDR1 GTSNPN and CDR2 SVGIG (reference sequence).

Partial CDR3 DNA: TGTGCCAGCAGCTTAAGACTAGCGGGAGGAAATGAG. The encoded protein is CASSLRLAGGNE. The CDR3 in its entirety is CASSLRLAGGNEQFF. V usage is TRBV13 and J usage is TRBJ2-1, with TRBD2 matching 13 bases. Read sequence stops 3 residues before the CDR3 end, and the germline J gene provides the missing end. Germline V gene data show CDR1 as PRHDT and CDR2 as FYEKMQ (reference sequence). The CDR3 length is 15 residues. The V and J ends lost 2 bases and 7 bases, in that order; junction bases with no gene match: 2. Full variable domain (missing parts from reference TRBV13 and TRBJ2-1): AAGVIQSPRHLIKEKRETATLKCYPIPRHDTVYWYQQGPGQDPQFLISFYEKMQSDKGSIPDRFSAQQFSDYHSELNMSSLELGDSALYFCASSLRLAGGNEQFFGPGTRLTVL.

In this sample, this clone turned up many times. With the read ending 3 residues before the CDR3 end, the germline J gene is used to fill in that end. The chain employs TRBV19 and TRBJ2-7; the match to TRBD2 covers 13 bases. V dropped 6 bases and J dropped 6; count of bases not matched to a gene: 8. CDR3 size: 15 residues. Germline CDR1 and CDR2: LNHDA and SQIVND (reference sequence). The sequenced part of the CDR3 DNA is TGTGCCAGTAGACCGACAGGACTAGCGGGAGCCGAG. This sequence encodes CASRPTGLAGAE. The complete CDR3 sequence is CASRPTGLAGAEQYF.

This clone was seen at least ten times. The read stops 3 residues short of the end of the CDR3; the missing end is completed from the germline J gene. The V call is TRBV6-2 or TRBV6-3, the J call TRBJ2-5; D perhaps matches TRBD1 (5 bases). The V gene's germline CDR1 is MNHEY and CDR2 SVGEGT. V lost 2 bases, J lost 5 bases, and 12 bases lay in between. The CDR3 has 14 amino acids. CDR3 DNA, as far as it was read: TGTGCCAGCAGTTACAGCAGGGAAAGGGAGACC. Its translation: CASSYSRERET. The whole CDR3 region reads CASSYSRERETQYF.

As to this clone: The read comes to an end 3 residues before the CDR3 does, leaving the germline J gene to fill in the end. The chain carries TRBV6-2 or TRBV6-3 and TRBJ2-7; 11 bases are a match to TRBD2. This CDR3 is built from 17 residues. Trimming cost V 2 bases and J 0 bases; bases outside gene matches: 6. From germline, CDR1 is MNHEY and CDR2 SVGEGT. The sequenced CDR3 bases are TGTGCCAGCAGTTACGGGACTAGCGGAATCCACTCCTACGAG. This translates into CASSYGTSGIHSYE. The whole CDR3 sequence reads CASSYGTSGIHSYEQYF.

In this sample, this clone turned up many times. One junction end does not reproduce the germline sequence, and a read error may be involved. Coverage ceases 3 residues before the CDR3 finishes, and the germline J gene fills in the end. J is TRBJ2-6 and V is TRBV4-2; D gene ambiguous. The CDR3 spans 15 residues. Germline V gene lookup returns CDR1 LGHNA and CDR2 YNFKEQ. CDR3: CASSQAPPGANVLTF. The CDR3 DNA, read in part, is TGCGCCAGCAGCCAAGCCCCTCCGGGGGCCAACGTC.

This clone was seen a few times. Coverage ceases 3 residues before the CDR3 finishes, and the germline J gene fills in the end. V usage is TRBV7-2 and J usage is TRBJ2-7, with D uncertain. Germline CDR1 and CDR2: SGHTA and FQGNSA. Trimming took 8 bases from V and 3 from J, leaving 17 bases between them. This CDR3 is built from 14 residues. CDR3 DNA, as far as it was read: TGTGCCAGCTGCGTTGGCACATCGGGCTACGAG. It codes for CASCVGTSGYE. The CDR3 reads in full as CASCVGTSGYEQYF.

As for this clone: The read stops 3 residues short of the end of the CDR3; the missing end is completed from the germline J gene. This chain links TRBV5-1 with TRBJ2-1; 14 bases match TRBD2. V was clipped by 6 bases and J by 9 bases; unmatched bases: 8. The CDR3 loop spans 15 amino acids. The germline gives CDR1 SGHRS, CDR2 YFSETQ. The part of the CDR3 DNA that was read is TGCGCCAGCATGCCGGGACTAGCGGGAGCACGTGAG. As protein: CASMPGLAGARE. In full, the CDR3 is CASMPGLAGAREQFF.

As concerns this clone: The CDR3 extends 3 residues past the end of the read, so its final part is completed from the germline J gene. The V call is TRBV19, the J call TRBJ1-5, with a tentative D call TRBD1 (5 bases). V lost 6 bases and J 6 bases, leaving 6 bases between the germline ends. The CDR3 consists of 11 residues. Germline lookup yields CDR1 LNHDA and CDR2 SQIVND (reference sequence). CDR3 sequence: CASSQGQPQHF. The CDR3 bases that were read are TGTGCCAGTAGCCAGGGTCAGCCC. Combining the CDR3 with reference TRBV19 and TRBJ1-5 gives the whole variable domain DGGITQSPKYLFRKEGQNVTLSCEQNLNHDAMYWYRQDPGQGLRLIYYSQIVNDFQKGDIAEGYSVSREKKESFPLTVTSAQKNPTAFYLCASSQGQPQHFGDGTRLSIL.

Regarding this clone: The CDR3 end is not reached by the read, which stops 3 residues before it; the germline J gene fills it in. J is TRBJ2-1 and V is TRBV20-1, with TRBD1 as a possible D gene (6 bases). CDR1 and CDR2 from the germline V gene are DFQATT and SNEGSKA (reference sequence). Trimming took 0 bases from V and 6 from J, leaving 9 bases between them. The length of the CDR3 is 13 residues. The CDR3 is CSARDIGGNEQFF. CDR3 bases read: TGCAGTGCTAGAGATATAGGGGGCAATGAG.

The sample holds a few counts of this clone. The CDR3 is cut off 3 residues early in the read; its end comes from the germline J gene. The J gene is TRBJ1-5, the V gene TRBV5-8; TRBD1 agrees at 8 bases. Per germline, CDR1 SGHTS and CDR2 YDEGEE. After removal of 2 bases from V and 3 bases from J, the junction contained 4 bases not matched to a gene. The CDR3 loop spans 15 amino acids. The sequenced CDR3 bases are TGTGCCAGCAGCTTAGGACAGGGCAACAATCAGCCC. Its translation: CASSLGQGNNQP. From start to end, the CDR3 is CASSLGQGNNQPQHF.

A few counts support this clone. The read gets to within 3 residues of the CDR3 end, and the germline J gene fills in the rest. This chain links TRBV6-2 or TRBV6-3 with TRBJ1-1; 7 nucleotides line up with TRBD1. Germline V gives CDR1 MNHEY, CDR2 SVGEGT. The junction had 7 bases not matched to a gene; V was cut back by 5 bases and J by 1 base. The CDR3 runs 15 residues. Incomplete CDR3 DNA: TGTGCCAGCAGTAGGAAGCCAGGGGGGAACACTGAA. It codes for CASSRKPGGNTE. The full CDR3 protein reads CASSRKPGGNTEAFF.

This clone showed up many times. The CDR3 end falls 3 residues outside the read, so it is completed with the germline J gene. This rearrangement joins TRBV30 to TRBJ1-4; TRBD1 is a possible D gene (5 bases). CDR3 length: 11 amino acids. The germline V gene has CDR1 GTSNPN and CDR2 SVGIG (reference sequence). The CDR3 bases that were read are TGTGCCTGGAGTCCGGGGGTAGGA. This sequence encodes CAWSPGVG. The entire CDR3 reads CAWSPGVGLFF.

As to this clone: The read comes to an end 3 residues before the CDR3 does, leaving the germline J gene to fill in the end. This rearrangement joins TRBV7-6 to TRBJ2-3; 7 bases are a match to TRBD1. Germline V lookup: CDR1 SGHVS, CDR2 FNYEAQ. This CDR3 is 18 amino acids long. Trimming took 5 bases from V and 4 from J; bases not matched to a gene: 18. CDR3 in amino acids: CASSQDNRGGRYSDTQYF. CDR3 DNA (partial): TGTGCCAGCAGCCAAGATAACAGGGGCGGAAGGTATTCAGATACG.

On this clone: The CDR3 is cut off 3 residues early in the read; its end comes from the germline J gene. This chain joins TRBV5-1 and TRBJ2-1; TRBD2 is a possible D gene (5 bases). The length of the CDR3 is 13 residues. Trimming removed 1 base from V and 9 bases from J, with 11 bases in between. The V gene's germline CDR1 is SGHRS and CDR2 YFSETQ. The covered CDR3 bases are TGCGCCAGCAGCTTGACTTCTAGCACTGAG. It is translated as CASSLTSSTE. The complete CDR3 protein is CASSLTSSTEQFF.

This clone was found a few times. The read comes to an end 3 residues before the CDR3 does, leaving the germline J gene to fill in the end. The chain uses TRBV18 and TRBJ2-7; a weak D match, TRBD1 (8 bases). The CDR3 spans 14 residues. Trimming shortened V by 3 bases and J by 5 bases, and 14 bases separated the two germline ends. Germline V lookup: CDR1 KGHSH, CDR2 LQKENI. Partial CDR3 DNA: TGTGCCAGCTCACCCACAGGGGGGGACCACGAG. It encodes CASSPTGGDHE. The full CDR3 protein is CASSPTGGDHEQYF.

This clone was picked up many times. The read gets to within 3 residues of the CDR3 end, and the germline J gene fills in the rest. The chain joins TRBV7-2 to TRBJ2-1; 12 nucleotides line up with TRBD2. Germline values: CDR1 SGHTA, CDR2 FQGNSA. CDR3 length equals 15 residues. J gave up 4 bases and V 5 bases, and 3 bases lay outside the gene matches. The CDR3 sequence: CASSRLAGEYNEQFF. The CDR3 bases that were read are TGTGCCAGCAGCCGACTAGCGGGAGAATACAATGAG.

This clone was observed at least ten times. The sequenced part of the CDR3 DNA is TGTGCCAGTATCCAGGCGACTGGGGGGTTGGATGAG. It specifies CASIQATGGLDE. The entire CDR3 protein is CASIQATGGLDEQFF. The V gene is TRBV19, the J gene TRBJ2-1; D is perhaps TRBD2 (6 bases). The CDR3 is cut off 3 residues early in the read; its end comes from the germline J gene. The germline V and J ends were trimmed by 7 bases and 8 bases, with 21 bases remaining between them. CDR1 and CDR2 (germline): LNHDA, SQIVND (reference sequence). This CDR3 is built from 15 residues.

The sample holds many counts of this clone. The CDR3 end is not reached by the read, which stops 3 residues before it; the germline J gene fills it in. The chain recombines TRBV29-1 with TRBJ2-3; D gene uncertain. Trimming left V 1 base short and J 2 bases short, with 13 bases between. Germline V gives CDR1 SQVTM, CDR2 ANQGSEA. The CDR3 contains 15 residues. The DNA read from the CDR3 is TGCAGCGTTGAAGGGGTAGCTTCTACCACAGATACG. This sequence encodes CSVEGVASTTDT. The CDR3 reads in full as CSVEGVASTTDTQYF.

This clone was seen only a few times. The read ends 3 residues shy of where the CDR3 ends; the end is completed using the germline J gene. V gene TRBV19 combines with J gene TRBJ2-1; TRBD1 matches 11 bases. The CDR3 loop spans 14 amino acids. With V trimmed by 6 bases and J by 6 bases, 4 bases remained unmatched. The germline V gene has CDR1 LNHDA and CDR2 SQIVND (reference sequence). The sequenced CDR3 bases are TGTGCCAGTAGGGACAGGGGGCTTAGCAATGAG. Translation: CASRDRGLSNE. The CDR3 in full is CASRDRGLSNEQFF.

This clone was observed many times. The read ends 3 residues before the CDR3 terminus; that terminus is restored from the germline J gene. Other DNA variants within this sample encode the same CDR3. The rearrangement uses TRBV30 and TRBJ2-4, with 7 positions matching TRBD1. V shed 1 base, J shed 9 bases, and the junction held 6 bases outside the gene matches. The CDR3 runs 13 residues. From germline, CDR1 is GTSNPN and CDR2 SVGIG (reference sequence). The CDR3 reads CAWSGGTATIQYF. The covered CDR3 bases are TGTGCCTGGAGTGGGGGGACAGCTACCATT.

Only a few counts were recorded for this clone. The read ends 3 residues before the CDR3 terminus; that terminus is restored from the germline J gene. The chain carries TRBV6-4 and TRBJ1-5, with D unresolved. The CDR3 has 19 amino acids. Trimming removed 0 bases at V and 1 base at J, with 19 bases between. Germline CDR1 reads MRHNA; CDR2 reads SNTAGT. The part of the CDR3 DNA that was read is TGTGCCAGCAGTGACTCGAAGACCCCGCGGCAACGGAGCAATCAGCCC. This sequence encodes CASSDSKTPRQRSNQP. The full CDR3 reads CASSDSKTPRQRSNQPQHF.

This clone was counted many times. The CDR3 is cut off 3 residues early in the read; its end comes from the germline J gene. This chain connects TRBV5-1 to TRBJ1-3; D gene uncertain. V was pared by 0 bases and J by 0 bases, with 7 bases between. The CDR3 loop spans 15 amino acids. The V gene's germline CDR1 is SGHRS and CDR2 YFSETQ. CDR3 protein: CASSLVHNSGNTIYF. Incomplete CDR3 DNA: TGCGCCAGCAGCTTGGTGCACAACTCTGGAAACACC.

This clone was seen ten or more times. The read stops 3 residues short of the end of the CDR3; the missing end is completed from the germline J gene. This chain links TRBV7-3 with TRBJ2-1; TRBD2 matches 16 bases. CDR1 is SGHTA and CDR2 is FQGTGA in the germline V gene. The CDR3 has 17 amino acids. V shed 5 bases and J 9 bases; nucleotides not matched to a gene: 10. CDR3 DNA (partial): TGTGCCAGCAGCCCCGGGACTAGCGGGAGGGCGACGGGTGAG. It encodes CASSPGTSGRATGE. The CDR3 as a whole reads CASSPGTSGRATGEQFF.

This clone appeared a few times. The read terminates 3 residues ahead of where the CDR3 ends, so the germline J gene completes it. The genes are TRBV7-3 and TRBJ2-3; 7 positions match TRBD2. V was pared by 2 bases and J by 3 bases, with 11 bases of the junction left unmatched. The CDR3 is 17 amino acids. CDR1 is SGHTA, CDR2 FQGTGA, per germline. The covered CDR3 bases are TGTGCCAGCAGCTTATCGATCGGCGGGAGAAAAACAGATACG. Its protein is CASSLSIGGRKTDT. The entire CDR3 protein is CASSLSIGGRKTDTQYF. Based on the CDR3 plus reference TRBV7-3 and TRBJ2-3, the full variable domain is GAGVSQTPSNKVTEKGKYVELRCDPISGHTALYWYRQSLGQGPEFLIYFQGTGAADDSGLPNDRFFAVRPEGSVSTLKIQRTERGDSAVYLCASSLSIGGRKTDTQYFGPGTRLTVL.

This clone was counted ten times or more. Other DNA sequences of this sample code for an identical CDR3. CDR3 sequence reads: CASSPAGETQYF. The sequenced part of the CDR3 DNA is TGTGCCAGCTCACCGGCCGGGGAGACC. The V gene is TRBV18, the J gene TRBJ2-5; no reliable D call. From the germline J gene comes the end of the CDR3, since the read stops 3 residues before it. Germline CDR1 KGHSH, CDR2 LQKENI. This CDR3 comprises 12 residues. V dropped 3 bases and J dropped 5 bases, with 7 bases sitting between them.

Many counts were recorded for this clone. The read ends 3 residues before the CDR3 terminus; that terminus is restored from the germline J gene. The chain employs TRBV5-5 and TRBJ2-7, with TRBD1 identical over 7 bases. The CDR3 runs to 13 residues. Trimming cost V 5 bases and J 3 bases; bases outside gene matches: 5. Germline V CDR1 and CDR2: SGHKS, YYEKEE (reference sequence). The part of the CDR3 DNA that was read is TGTGCCAGCAGGGGACAGCCCTTCTACGAG. Protein product: CASRGQPFYE. The whole CDR3 sequence is CASRGQPFYEQYF.

With respect to this clone: The read comes to an end 3 residues before the CDR3 does, leaving the germline J gene to fill in the end. The chain employs TRBV5-6 and TRBJ2-1, with 11 bases identical to TRBD2. J gave up 6 bases and V 2 bases, and 4 bases lay outside the gene matches. The germline CDR1 and CDR2 sequences are SGHDT and YYEEEE. This CDR3 spans 15 amino acids. The CDR3 sequence is CASSFATSGSNEQFF. The sequenced part of the CDR3 DNA is TGTGCCAGCAGCTTTGCCACTAGCGGGAGCAATGAG. Complete variable domain (other parts from reference TRBV5-6 and TRBJ2-1): DAGVTQSPTHLIKTRGQQVTLRCSPKSGHDTVSWYQQALGQGPQFIFQYYEEEERQRGNFPDRFSGHQFPNYSSELNVNALLLGDSALYLCASSFATSGSNEQFFGPGTRLTVL.